Listed below are T cell receptor beta chains from one sample, sequenced in a study of early stage breast cancer tumors. Data came from immunoSEQ multiplex PCR; TCRdb stores just in-frame clones and leaves some out. Among approximately 50,000 clones, roughly 80% were seen once, and the ten largest hold 3% to 3.5%. The sample consisted of blood. All receptors derive from a person in their thirties with breast cancer. The CDR3 runs from the conserved cysteine through the conserved F or W. A D gene is named only where the DNA matches it firmly. Clone size appears in some rows only: once, few, many, or a class for an expanded clone.

J | size | D | V | CDR3 | DNA
TRBJ2-5 | - | TRBD2 | TRBV2 | CASCLAGGTQYF | TGTGCCAGCTGTCTAGCGGGGGGGACCCAGTACTTC
TRBJ1-1 | - | - | TRBV19 | CASRGLGGTEAFF | TGTGCCAGCAGAGGTCTAGGGGGGACTGAAGCTTTCTTT
TRBJ1-1 | - | - | TRBV18 | CASSPPSLNTEAFF | TGTGCCAGCTCACCACCGAGTTTGAACACTGAAGCTTTCTTT
TRBJ1-1 | once | TRBD1 | TRBV19 | CASSSTGDTEAFF | TGTGCCAGTAGTTCAACAGGGGACACTGAAGCTTTCTTT
TRBJ2-7 | once | - | TRBV10-2 | CASSDINRGLYSYEQYF | TGCGCCAGCAGTGACATCAACAGGGGACTATACTCCTACGAGCAGTACTTC
TRBJ2-1 | - | - | TRBV7-2 | CASSHGPEQFF | TGTGCCAGCAGCCACGGCCCCGAGCAGTTCTTC
TRBJ1-5 | - | - | TRBV19 | CASSVTVDSNQPQHF | TGTGCCAGTAGTGTGACTGTTGATAGCAATCAGCCCCAGCATTTT
TRBJ1-4 | - | TRBD1 | TRBV7-9 | CASSSTGQSNEKLFF | TGTGCCAGCAGCTCGACGGGACAGTCGAATGAAAAACTGTTTTTT
TRBJ1-3 | - | - | TRBV9 | CASSVDGLSGNTIYF | TGTGCCAGCAGCGTAGACGGGTTATCTGGAAACACCATATATTTT
TRBJ1-2 | - | - | TRBV7-9 | CASSLAYPGGYTF | TGTGCCAGCAGCTTAGCGTACCCGGGTGGCTACACCTTC
TRBJ2-7 | - | - | TRBV19 | CASSHASSSYEQYF | TGTGCCAGTTCCCACGCTAGCTCCTCCTACGAGCAGTACTTC
TRBJ1-1 | - | - | TRBV6-4 | CASRRSHGNTEAFF | TGTGCCAGCAGGAGAAGTCATGGGAACACTGAAGCTTTCTTT
TRBJ2-6 | - | - | TRBV6-5 | CASRGTGANVLTF | TGTGCCAGCAGAGGTACTGGGGCCAACGTCCTGACTTTC
TRBJ1-4 | - | - | TRBV25-1 | CASSEYGRLGEKLFF | TGTGCCAGCAGTGAATATGGCAGGCTAGGGGAAAAACTGTTTTTT
TRBJ2-7 | - | - | TRBV9 | CASSSAEEGSRWEQYF | TGTGCCAGCAGCTCTGCGGAGGAGGGCTCTCGTTGGGAGCAGTACTTC
TRBJ2-1 | - | - | TRBV7-9 | CASSLRRAGNENEQFF | TGTGCCAGCAGCCTGCGGAGGGCTGGGAATGAAAATGAGCAGTTCTTC
TRBJ2-1 | - | TRBD2 | TRBV6-4 | CASSEISGSDDEQFF | TGTGCCAGCAGTGAGATTAGCGGGAGTGATGATGAGCAGTTCTTC
TRBJ2-1 | - | TRBD2 | TRBV27 | CASSLSSGISYNEQFF | TGTGCCAGCAGTTTATCTAGCGGGATATCCTACAATGAGCAGTTCTTC
TRBJ2-4 | - | - | TRBV5-4 | CASSLGADPKNIQYF | TGTGCCAGCAGCTTGGGGGCGGATCCCAAAAACATTCAGTACTTC
TRBJ2-7 | - | TRBD2 | TRBV5-4 | CASSSGGGGEQYF | TGTGCCAGCAGCTCCGGGGGGGGAGGCGAGCAGTACTTC
TRBJ1-1 | - | - | TRBV7-9 | CASRWGARNTEAFF | TGTGCCAGCAGGTGGGGGGCGCGGAACACTGAAGCTTTCTTT
TRBJ2-2 | - | - | TRBV11-3 | CASSLGHPPNTGELFF | TGTGCCAGCAGCTTAGGGCACCCCCCGAACACCGGGGAGCTGTTTTTT
TRBJ1-1 | once | - | TRBV5-4 | CASSFGRDTEAFF | TGTGCCAGCAGCTTTGGACGGGACACTGAAGCTTTCTTT
TRBJ1-4 | - | TRBD1 | TRBV25-1 | CASSEGSGTGTEKLFF | TGTGCCAGCAGTGAGGGGTCCGGGACAGGGACCGAAAAACTGTTTTTT
TRBJ1-2 | - | TRBD1 | TRBV14 | CASSRQRTGDYGYTF | TGTGCCAGCAGCCGGCAGAGGACAGGCGACTATGGCTACACCTTC
TRBJ2-1 | few | - | TRBV9 | CASSGDWGEQFF | TGTGCCAGCAGCGGGGACTGGGGGGAGCAGTTCTTC
TRBJ1-1 | - | - | TRBV5-4 | CASSLDVKVEAFF | TGTGCCAGCAGCTTGGATGTTAAAGTGGAAGCTTTCTTT
TRBJ2-1 | - | - | TRBV6-1 | CASSEVGEAYNEQFF | TGTGCCAGCAGTGAAGTAGGGGAAGCCTACAATGAGCAGTTCTTC
TRBJ1-2 | - | TRBD1 | TRBV19 | CASSIGQVNGYTF | TGTGCCAGTAGTATTGGACAGGTTAATGGCTACACCTTC
TRBJ1-5 | - | - | TRBV19 | CASKIGEGSNQPQHF | TGTGCCAGTAAAATAGGGGAAGGTAGCAATCAGCCCCAGCATTTT
TRBJ1-2 | few | - | TRBV19 | CASSTGGYTF | TGTGCCAGTAGTACCGGGGGCTACACCTTC
TRBJ2-2 | - | TRBD2 | TRBV25-1 | CASSESRPGGSTGELFF | TGTGCCAGCAGTGAATCGCGGCCGGGAGGATCCACCGGGGAGCTGTTTTTT
TRBJ2-7 | - | - | TRBV14 | CASSQDRSPGYSYEQYF | TGTGCCAGCAGCCAAGACCGGTCGCCGGGATACTCCTACGAGCAGTACTTC
TRBJ1-3 | - | - | TRBV9 | CASTGLGENTIYF | TGTGCCAGCACGGGGTTAGGAGAAAACACCATATATTTT
TRBJ2-1 | - | - | TRBV7-8 | CASIPTWGVEQFF | TGTGCCAGCATCCCCACGTGGGGGGTCGAGCAGTTCTTC
TRBJ1-2 | few | TRBD1 | TRBV7-9 | CASSLAGTANYGYTF | TGTGCCAGCAGCTTAGCCGGGACAGCGAACTATGGCTACACCTTC
TRBJ2-1 | - | TRBD2 | TRBV7-9 | CASSLGAGVGHEQFF | TGTGCCAGCAGCTTAGGAGCGGGAGTAGGTCATGAGCAGTTCTTC
TRBJ1-2 | - | TRBD1 | TRBV27 | CASSYPGGGGYTF | TGTGCCAGCAGTTACCCAGGGGGAGGTGGCTACACCTTC
TRBJ2-1 | - | TRBD2 | TRBV7-2 | CASSRTSYEQFF | TGTGCCAGCAGCAGGACTAGTTATGAGCAGTTCTTC
TRBJ1-2 | - | TRBD1 | TRBV5-6 | CASSLDGDREHYGYTF | TGTGCCAGCAGCTTGGACGGAGACAGGGAGCACTATGGCTACACCTTC
TRBJ2-1 | - | TRBD1 | TRBV19 | CASSLRDRDSAEQFF | TGTGCCAGTAGTTTGCGGGACAGGGACTCGGCTGAGCAGTTCTTC
TRBJ1-2 | - | - | TRBV19 | CASSIHPNYGYTF | TGTGCCAGTAGTATACATCCTAACTATGGCTACACCTTC
TRBJ1-2 | - | TRBD1 | TRBV25-1 | CASSEYGQGHYGYTF | TGTGCCAGCAGTGAGTATGGACAGGGCCACTATGGCTACACCTTC
TRBJ2-7 | - | - | TRBV7-2 | CASSSRRGYEQYF | TGTGCCAGCAGCTCTCGCCGAGGTTACGAGCAGTACTTC